The 14 T cell receptor beta chains in this list originate from one sample, sequenced in a study of regulatory T cells in long-lasting Graves disease. Relying on iRepertoire HTBI primers and Arm-PCR of CDR3 regions, the team built TCR beta libraries. Each CDR3 protein is one row after TCRdb ran MiXCR on the multiplex PCR reads. This sample carries under 450,000 distinct CDR3 sequences, approximately 12% of them seen once, and the ten largest clones take approximately 17%. Indicated time point: newly diagnosed GD, antithyroid drugs for less than 3 months. Scientists built the TCR library using RNA that was extracted from PBMCs. These same data were also listed under a study on T cells in Graves' hyperthyroidism and ophthalmopathy.

Sequences were derived from peripheral blood mononuclear cells (PBMCs), sampled at new diagnosis, from a patient treated with antithyroid drugs. These TCRs come from a woman between 18 and 29 years old with Graves disease.

The chain combines TRBV29-1 with TRBJ1-2; D gene uncertain. Germline loops: CDR1 SQVTM, CDR2 ANQGSEA. The V gene lost 4 bases and the J gene lost 3 bases, with 6 bases spanning the gap. There are 11 residues in the CDR3. CDR3: CSVVSDYGYTF. Here the CDR3 DNA reads TGCAGCGTTGTGAGCGACTATGGCTACACCTTC.

In this sample, this clonotype turned up many times. The rearrangement uses TRBV7-6 and TRBJ1-6; 7 positions agree with TRBD1. V was pared by 5 bases and J by 9 bases, with 10 bases of the junction left unmatched. CDR3 size: 15 residues. The V gene's germline CDR1 is SGHVS and CDR2 FNYEAQ. Here the CDR3 DNA reads TGTGCCAGCAGCCTCCAGACAGGGAAGGGTTCACCCCTCCACTTT. This codes for CASSLQTGKGSPLHF. Full variable domain (remainder filled in from reference TRBV7-6 and TRBJ1-6): GAGVSQSPRYKVTKRGQDVALRCDPISGHVSLYWYRQALGQGPEFLTYFNYEAQQDKSGLPNDRFSAERPEGSISTLTIQRTEQRDSAMYRCASSLQTGKGSPLHFGNGTRLTVT.

This clonotype was picked up a small number of times. This chain uses TRBV6-2 or TRBV6-3 with TRBJ2-3; no definite D call. CDR1 is MNHEY, CDR2 SVGEGT, per germline. V shed 7 bases and J shed 2 bases, with 13 bases lying between them. The CDR3 has 14 amino acids. The CDR3, as DNA: TGTGCCAGCACCAGCCAGCAGAACACAGATACGCAGTATTTT. Translation: CASTSQQNTDTQYF.

A note on this clonotype: This could be a read error, since a much larger clone is one nucleotide away. The missing conserved phenylalanine or tryptophan at the end of this CDR3 makes a read error likely. This chain uses TRBV2 with TRBJ1-2, with D maybe TRBD1 (5 bases). Trimming took 9 bases from V and 8 from J, leaving 16 bases between them. The CDR3 has 12 amino acids. The germline V gene has CDR1 SNHLY and CDR2 FYNNEI. DNA of the CDR3: TGTGCCAGGGGCTTGACAGATGGCGGCTACACCTCC. It codes for CARGLTDGGYTS.

This clonotype was recorded many times. The chain employs TRBV5-1 and TRBJ2-1, with TRBD2 matching 9 bases. V lost 1 base, J lost 7 bases, and 12 bases stayed unmatched. The germline V gene encodes CDR1 SGHRS and CDR2 YFSETQ. The CDR3 consists of 17 residues. The CDR3 reads CASSLRIAGVAGNEQFF. The CDR3 DNA sequence: TGCGCCAGCAGCTTGCGCATAGCGGGAGTCGCGGGGAATGAGCAGTTCTTC.

Remarks on this clonotype: The junction and the germline gene differ at one end; a read error may be behind it. The chain links TRBV12-3 or TRBV12-4 to TRBJ2-3; 10 nucleotides match TRBD2. The CDR3 sequence is 18 residues long. The CDR3 DNA is TGTGTCAGCAGTTCCAATTCCCCCGGGACTAGCGAGACAGATACGCAGTATTTT. Its protein is CVSSSNSPGTSETDTQYF.

The chain links TRBV27 to TRBJ1-4; 12 nucleotides line up with TRBD1. This CDR3 spans 17 amino acids. Germline V gives CDR1 MNHEY, CDR2 SMNVEV (reference sequence). The J segment lost 7 bases and the V segment lost 3 bases, leaving 9 bases of the junction unmatched. The CDR3 DNA reads TGTGCCAGCAGTTTCTCCGGGACAGGGGGCGCGGGTGAAAAACTGTTTTTT. Translating gives CASSFSGTGGAGEKLFF.

This clonotype was seen at least ten times. The CDR3 loop is CASSQPGRGVRTDTQYF. CDR3 sequence (DNA): TGCGCCAGCAGCCAACCCGGGAGAGGAGTCCGCACAGATACGCAGTATTTT. The chain employs TRBV4-1 and TRBJ2-3; possibly TRBD2 for D (6 bases). The CDR3 runs 17 residues. V lost 2 bases, J lost 1 base, and 16 bases lay in between. The germline CDR1 and CDR2 sequences are MGHRA and YSYEKL.

This rearrangement joins TRBV29-1 to TRBJ1-2; no clear D. CDR3 size: 14 residues. From germline, CDR1 is SQVTM and CDR2 ANQGSEA. V was trimmed by 5 bases and J by 1 base, leaving 14 bases between them. Here the CDR3 DNA reads TGCAGCGTTCTCGGGCAGATCAGTAACTATGGCTACACCTTC. This translates into CSVLGQISNYGYTF.

This clonotype was seen many times. The chain carries TRBV20-1 and TRBJ1-4; 9 bases map to TRBD1. The CDR3 runs to 15 residues. V shed 5 bases, J shed 8 bases, and the junction held 12 bases outside the gene matches. Germline CDR1 and CDR2: DFQATT and SNEGSKA (reference sequence). The CDR3 nucleotides are TGCAGTGCTCCACCTGCCGGGACAGGGAACGAAAAACTGTTTTTT. Protein product: CSAPPAGTGNEKLFF.

The chain employs TRBV4-3 and TRBJ2-1, with 8 positions matching TRBD2. CDR1 and CDR2 from the germline V gene are LGHNA and YSLEER. The V and J ends lost 5 bases and 4 bases, in that order; junction bases with no gene match: 16. The length of the CDR3 is 18 residues. The CDR3 loop is CASSLGPGGGTLYNEQFF. CDR3 DNA: TGCGCCAGCAGCTTGGGACCGGGGGGGGGCACCCTTTACAATGAGCAGTTCTTC.

The chain is built from TRBV29-1 and TRBJ2-1; maybe TRBD2 (6 bases). Trimming shortened V by 6 bases and J by 3 bases, and 21 bases separated the two germline ends. CDR3 size: 16 residues. The germline gives CDR1 SQVTM, CDR2 ANQGSEA. The DNA of the CDR3 is TGCAGCGTGACCTCTGGGACTGGCAGATTCTACAATGAGCAGTTCTTC. Protein: CSVTSGTGRFYNEQFF.

The rearrangement uses TRBV6-4 and TRBJ2-1, with D unresolved. Germline V lookup: CDR1 MRHNA, CDR2 SNTAGT. V was pared by 6 bases and J by 0 bases, with 15 bases between. CDR3 size: 16 residues. CDR3: CASSHERTSSYNEQFF. The CDR3 DNA follows: TGTGCCAGCAGCCACGAGAGGACCAGCTCCTACAATGAGCAGTTCTTC.

This clonotype was recorded a few times. V is TRBV7-9 and J is TRBJ1-1; D uncertain. The CDR3 is made up of 15 amino acids. Germline loops: CDR1 SEHNR, CDR2 FQNEAQ (reference sequence). The V end was cut by 5 bases, the J end by 0 bases, with 13 bases between. CDR3 in amino acids: CASSPSGLMNTEAFF. The CDR3 nucleotides are TGTGCCAGCAGCCCGAGTGGACTGATGAACACTGAAGCTTTCTTT.